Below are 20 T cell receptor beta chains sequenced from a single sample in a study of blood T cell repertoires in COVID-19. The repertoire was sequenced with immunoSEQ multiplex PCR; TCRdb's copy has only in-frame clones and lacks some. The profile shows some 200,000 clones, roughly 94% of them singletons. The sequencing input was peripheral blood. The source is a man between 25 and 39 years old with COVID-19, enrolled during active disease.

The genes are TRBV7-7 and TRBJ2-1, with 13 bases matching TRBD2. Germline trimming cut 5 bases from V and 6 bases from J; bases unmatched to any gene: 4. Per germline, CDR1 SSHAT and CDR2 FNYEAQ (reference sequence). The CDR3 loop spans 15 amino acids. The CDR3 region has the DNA TGTGCCAGCAGCCCAACTAGCGGGGGGGGCAATGAGCAGTTCTTC. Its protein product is CASSPTSGGGNEQFF.

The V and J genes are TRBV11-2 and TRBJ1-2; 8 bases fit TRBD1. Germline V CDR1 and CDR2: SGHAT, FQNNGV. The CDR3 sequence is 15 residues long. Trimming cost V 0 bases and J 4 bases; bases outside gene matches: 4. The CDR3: CASSLDPGGIYGYTF. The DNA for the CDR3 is TGTGCCAGCAGCTTAGATCCAGGGGGCATCTATGGCTACACCTTC. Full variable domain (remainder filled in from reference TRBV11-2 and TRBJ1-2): EAGVAQSPRYKIIEKRQSVAFWCNPISGHATLYWYQQILGQGPKLLIQFQNNGVVDDSQLPKDRFSAERLKGVDSTLKIQPAKLEDSAVYLCASSLDPGGIYGYTFGSGTRLTVV.

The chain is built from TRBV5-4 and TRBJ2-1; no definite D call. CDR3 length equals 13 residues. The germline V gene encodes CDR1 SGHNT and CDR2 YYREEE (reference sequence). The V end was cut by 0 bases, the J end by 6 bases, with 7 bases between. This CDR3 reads CASSLGSGNEQFF. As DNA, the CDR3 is TGTGCCAGCAGCTTGGGCTCAGGCAATGAGCAGTTCTTC.

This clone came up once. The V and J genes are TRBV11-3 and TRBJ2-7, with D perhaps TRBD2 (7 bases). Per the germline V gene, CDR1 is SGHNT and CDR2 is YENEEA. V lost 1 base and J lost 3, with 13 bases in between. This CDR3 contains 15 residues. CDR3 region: CASSLGGGPFYEQYF. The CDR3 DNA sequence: TGTGCCAGCAGCTTAGGGGGGGGCCCCTTCTACGAGCAGTACTTC.

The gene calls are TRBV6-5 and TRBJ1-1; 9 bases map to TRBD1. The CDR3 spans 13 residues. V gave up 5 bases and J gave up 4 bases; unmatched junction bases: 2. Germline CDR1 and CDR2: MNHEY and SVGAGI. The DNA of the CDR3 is TGTGCCAGCAGTCGACAGGGGGGCACTGAAGCTTTCTTT. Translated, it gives CASSRQGGTEAFF.

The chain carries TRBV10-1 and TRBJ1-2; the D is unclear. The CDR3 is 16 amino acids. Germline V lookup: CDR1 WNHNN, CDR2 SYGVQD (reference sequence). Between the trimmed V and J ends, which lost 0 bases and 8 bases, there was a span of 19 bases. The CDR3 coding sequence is TGCGCCAGCAGTGAGTCTATCTTACGGGGTTACCGCGGCTACACCTTC. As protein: CASSESILRGYRGYTF.

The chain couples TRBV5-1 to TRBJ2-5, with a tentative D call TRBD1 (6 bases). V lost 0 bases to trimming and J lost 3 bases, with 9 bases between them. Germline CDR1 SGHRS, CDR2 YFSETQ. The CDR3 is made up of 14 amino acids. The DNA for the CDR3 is TGCGCCAGCAGCTTGGGACAGGACGAAGAGACCCAGTACTTC. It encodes CASSLGQDEETQYF. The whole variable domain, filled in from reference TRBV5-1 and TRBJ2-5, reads KAGVTQTPRYLIKTRGQQVTLSCSPISGHRSVSWYQQTPGQGLQFLFEYFSETQRNKGNFPGRFSGRQFSNSRSEMNVSTLELGDSALYLCASSLGQDEETQYFGPGTRLLVL.

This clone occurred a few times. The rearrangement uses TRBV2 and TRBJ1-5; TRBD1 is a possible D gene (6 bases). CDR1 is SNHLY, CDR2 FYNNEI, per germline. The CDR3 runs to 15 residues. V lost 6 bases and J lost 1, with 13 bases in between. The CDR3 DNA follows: TGTGCCAGCAGGGGGCAGGGGCAAAGCAATCAGCCCCAGCATTTT. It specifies CASRGQGQSNQPQHF. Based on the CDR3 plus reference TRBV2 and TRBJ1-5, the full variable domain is EPEVTQTPSHQVTQMGQEVILRCVPISNHLYFYWYRQILGQKVEFLVSFYNNEISEKSEIFDDQFSVERPDGSNFTLKIRSTKLEDSAMYFCASRGQGQSNQPQHFGDGTRLSIL.

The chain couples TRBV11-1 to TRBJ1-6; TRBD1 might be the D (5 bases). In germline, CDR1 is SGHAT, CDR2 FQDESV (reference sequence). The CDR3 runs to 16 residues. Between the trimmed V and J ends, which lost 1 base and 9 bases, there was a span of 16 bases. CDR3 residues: CASSLVASGVGSPLHF. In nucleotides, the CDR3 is TGTGCCAGCAGCTTAGTGGCTTCGGGGGTAGGTTCACCCCTCCACTTT.

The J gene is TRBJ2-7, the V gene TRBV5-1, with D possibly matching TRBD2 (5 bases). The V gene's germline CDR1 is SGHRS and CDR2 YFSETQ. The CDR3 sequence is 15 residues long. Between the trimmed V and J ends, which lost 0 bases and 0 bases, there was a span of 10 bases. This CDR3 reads CASSLGVGSSYEQYF. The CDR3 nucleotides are TGCGCCAGCAGCTTGGGAGTAGGGAGCTCCTACGAGCAGTACTTC.

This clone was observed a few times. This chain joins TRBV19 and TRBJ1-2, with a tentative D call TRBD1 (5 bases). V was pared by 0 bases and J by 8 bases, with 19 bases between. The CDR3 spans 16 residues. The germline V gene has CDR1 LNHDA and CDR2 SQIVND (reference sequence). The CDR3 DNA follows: TGTGCCAGTAGTATAGATCATTTTGGGGGGACGGACGGCTACACCTTC. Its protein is CASSIDHFGGTDGYTF.

CDR3 DNA sequence: TGCGCCAGCAGCCCCGGACAGGGGATCGAAAAACTGTTTTTT. Residues: CASSPGQGIEKLFF. This rearrangement joins TRBV4-1 to TRBJ1-4; 9 positions match TRBD1. Looked up from germline, CDR1 is MGHRA and CDR2 is YSYEKL. The V and J ends lost 4 bases and 8 bases, in that order; junction bases with no gene match: 5. The CDR3 runs to 14 residues.

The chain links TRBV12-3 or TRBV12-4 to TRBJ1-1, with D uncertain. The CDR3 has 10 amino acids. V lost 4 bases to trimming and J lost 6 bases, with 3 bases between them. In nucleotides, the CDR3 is TGTGCCAGCAGTTCTGCTGAAGCTTTCTTT. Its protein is CASSSAEAFF.

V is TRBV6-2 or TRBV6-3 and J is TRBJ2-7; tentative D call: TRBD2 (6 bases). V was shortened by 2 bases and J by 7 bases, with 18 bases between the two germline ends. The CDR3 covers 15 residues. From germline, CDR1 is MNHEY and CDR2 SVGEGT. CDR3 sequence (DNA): TGTGCCAGCAGTTACCTCGAGGGCCCCGGGGGAGAGCAGTACTTC. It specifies CASSYLEGPGGEQYF.

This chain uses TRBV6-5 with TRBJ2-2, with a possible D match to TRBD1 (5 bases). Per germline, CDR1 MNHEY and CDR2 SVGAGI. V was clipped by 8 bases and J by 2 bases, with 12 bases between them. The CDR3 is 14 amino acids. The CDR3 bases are TGTGCCAGCTCGACGACAGTCAACACCGGGGAGCTGTTTTTT. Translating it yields CASSTTVNTGELFF.

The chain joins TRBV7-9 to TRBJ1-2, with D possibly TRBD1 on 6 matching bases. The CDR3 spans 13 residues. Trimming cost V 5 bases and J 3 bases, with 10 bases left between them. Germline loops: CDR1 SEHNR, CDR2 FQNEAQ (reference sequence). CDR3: CASSPRQDYGYTF. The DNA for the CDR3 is TGTGCCAGCAGCCCGAGACAGGACTATGGCTACACCTTC.

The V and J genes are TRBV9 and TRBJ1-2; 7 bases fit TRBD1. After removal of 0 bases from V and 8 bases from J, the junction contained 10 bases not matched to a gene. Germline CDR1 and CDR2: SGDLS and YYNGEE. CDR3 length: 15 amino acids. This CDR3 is CASSVESQGVSGYTF. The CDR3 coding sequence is TGTGCCAGCAGCGTAGAGAGTCAGGGGGTGTCCGGCTACACCTTC. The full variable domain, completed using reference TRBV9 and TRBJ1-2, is DSGVTQTPKHLITATGQRVTLRCSPRSGDLSVYWYQQSLDQGLQFLIQYYNGEERAKGNILERFSAQQFPDLHSELNLSSLELGDSALYFCASSVESQGVSGYTFGSGTRLTVV.

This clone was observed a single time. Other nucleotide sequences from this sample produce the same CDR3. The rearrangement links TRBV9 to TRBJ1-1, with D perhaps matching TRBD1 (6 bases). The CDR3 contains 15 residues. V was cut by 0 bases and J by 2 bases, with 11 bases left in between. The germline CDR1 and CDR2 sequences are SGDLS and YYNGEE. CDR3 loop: CASSVVAGANTEAFF. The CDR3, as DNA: TGTGCCAGCAGCGTAGTGGCAGGGGCTAACACTGAAGCTTTCTTT. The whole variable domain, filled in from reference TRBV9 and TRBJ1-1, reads DSGVTQTPKHLITATGQRVTLRCSPRSGDLSVYWYQQSLDQGLQFLIQYYNGEERAKGNILERFSAQQFPDLHSELNLSSLELGDSALYFCASSVVAGANTEAFFGQGTRLTVV.

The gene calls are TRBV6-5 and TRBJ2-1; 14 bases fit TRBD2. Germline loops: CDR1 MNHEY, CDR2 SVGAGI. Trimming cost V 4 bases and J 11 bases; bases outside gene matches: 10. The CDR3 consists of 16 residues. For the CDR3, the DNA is TGTGCCAGCAGTTCCCGGACTAGCGGGGGGACCTTTAAGCAGTTCTTC. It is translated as CASSSRTSGGTFKQFF.

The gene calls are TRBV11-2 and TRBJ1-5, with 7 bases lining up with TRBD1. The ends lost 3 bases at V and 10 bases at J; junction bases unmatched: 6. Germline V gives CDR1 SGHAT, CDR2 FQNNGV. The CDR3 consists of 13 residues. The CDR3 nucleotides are TGTGCCAGCAGCTTCGGAGGGGGCGAACCCCAGCATTTT. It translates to CASSFGGGEPQHF.